The clone carrying this TCR beta chain occurred many times. The antigen is unknown. Time point noted: newly diagnosed GD, antithyroid drugs for less than 3 months. Scientists built the TCR library using RNA that was extracted from PBMCs. From each patient, 8 to 10 milliliters of peripheral blood was drawn and collected into an EDTA anticoagulant tube. The source of the sample is a study of regulatory T cells in long-lasting Graves disease. Study results and caveats: The study found lower TCR diversity in persistent Graves' patients than in newly diagnosed ones. Study was limited to peripheral blood, excluding thyroid tissue.

Researchers made TCR beta libraries by using iRepertoire HTBI primers and running Arm-PCR on CDR3 regions. TCRdb used MiXCR to reprocess the multiplex PCR reads, holding one entry per CDR3 protein. This sample has 450,000 to 650,000 distinct CDR3 sequences, with 16% found just once. The V end lost 8 bases, the J end lost 9 bases, and 17 bases lay between the germline ends. This CDR3 region has 14 residues. Germline CDR1 SNHLY, CDR2 FYNNEI. These data were also reused for a study on T cells in Graves' hyperthyroidism and ophthalmopathy. That study reports: Orbital computed tomography, thyroid ultrasound, serum thyroxine and TRAb, and clinical symptoms together informed the diagnoses.

This sequence joins TRBV2 and TRBJ1-6, with no clear D. The sequencing here drew on peripheral blood mononuclear cells (PBMCs), taken at new diagnosis, from a patient treated with antithyroid drugs. The receptor's source is a middle-aged woman with Graves disease. The CDR3 DNA reads TGTGCCAGCGGCTTAGGGCGGCTGGTTTCACCCCTCCACTTT. This codes for CASGLGRLVSPLHF.